A single sample gave rise to the 20 T cell receptor beta chains below, sequenced in a study of T cell responses to AZD1222 COVID-19 vaccine. TCRdb keeps only in-frame clones here, not all; method: immunoSEQ multiplex PCR. The repertoire consists of 150,000 or so clones, with more than 85% occurring once and the leading ten covering over 0.7%. Specimen: peripheral blood, collected on day 0 of AZD1222 vaccination. Source of these receptors: an adult in good health.

The chain recombines TRBV3-1 (or the pseudogene TRBV3-2) with TRBJ1-1; D is unresolved. Germline V lookup: CDR1 LGHDT, CDR2 YNNKEL (reference sequence). V was pared by 0 bases and J by 8 bases, with 10 bases between. The length of the CDR3 is 13 residues. The CDR3, as DNA: TGTGCCAGCAGCCAAGATGGTTACCGGGAAGCTTTCTTT. This encodes CASSQDGYREAFF.

The rearrangement joins TRBV13 to TRBJ1-3; D is unresolved. Trimming shortened V by 4 bases and J by 4 bases, and 14 bases separated the two germline ends. The CDR3 spans 15 residues. Germline V gene data show CDR1 as PRHDT and CDR2 as FYEKMQ (reference sequence). The CDR3: CASSSGRARGNTIYF. The CDR3 nucleotides are TGTGCCAGCAGCTCCGGTAGGGCTCGGGGAAACACCATATATTTT.

The V gene is TRBV19, the J gene TRBJ2-5, with 8 bases aligning to TRBD2. Germline V gene data show CDR1 as LNHDA and CDR2 as SQIVND (reference sequence). The CDR3 length is 14 residues. Losses at the gene ends were 4 bases for V and 4 bases for J; bases not matched to a gene: 5. CDR3 protein: CASSTDGRVETQYF. The DNA of the CDR3 is TGTGCCAGTAGTACCGACGGGAGGGTAGAGACCCAGTACTTC.

The V and J genes are TRBV7-8 and TRBJ1-5; D is unresolved. The CDR3 is 15 amino acids. The V end lost 1 base, the J end lost 7 bases, and 14 bases lay between the germline ends. CDR1 is SGHVS and CDR2 is FQNEAQ in the germline V gene. The CDR3 coding sequence is TGTGCCAGCAGCTTAGGGACGGGCTCGAAGCAGCCCCAGCATTTT. Amino acids: CASSLGTGSKQPQHF.

This chain uses TRBV4-1 with TRBJ2-1; D might be TRBD2 (6 bases). CDR1 and CDR2 from the germline V gene are MGHRA and YSYEKL. V was clipped by 8 bases and J by 9 bases, with 23 bases between them. The CDR3 consists of 15 residues. The CDR3 region has the DNA TGCGCCAGCCGCCGTCCGGGGGTATCATCGAGTGAGCAGTTCTTC. Its translation is CASRRPGVSSSEQFF.

The rearrangement uses TRBV5-1 and TRBJ2-3; 7 bases align to TRBD1. The V gene end was trimmed by 2 bases and the J gene end by 0 bases; junction bases not matched to a gene: 3. Germline CDR1 SGHRS, CDR2 YFSETQ. CDR3 length: 15 amino acids. For the CDR3, the DNA is TGCGCCAGCAGCTTCGGGGACAGAAGCACAGATACGCAGTATTTT. It encodes CASSFGDRSTDTQYF.

This sequence joins TRBV7-9 and TRBJ1-5, with 8 bases that match TRBD1. V lost 4 bases, J lost 4 bases, and 6 bases stayed unmatched. This CDR3 is built from 15 residues. CDR1 is SEHNR and CDR2 is FQNEAQ in the germline V gene (reference sequence). CDR3 sequence (DNA): TGTGCCAGCAGCTCCGGGGACAGGAAAAATCAGCCCCAGCATTTT. Translation: CASSSGDRKNQPQHF. Filled out from reference TRBV7-9 and TRBJ1-5, the complete variable domain reads DTGVSQNPRHKITKRGQNVTFRCDPISEHNRLYWYRQTLGQGPEFLTYFQNEAQLEKSRLLSDRFSAERPKGSFSTLEIQRTEQGDSAMYLCASSSGDRKNQPQHFGDGTRLSIL.

The chain joins TRBV7-3 to TRBJ2-7; tentative D call: TRBD2 (6 bases). V lost 5 bases and J lost 0, with 14 bases in between. CDR1 and CDR2 from the germline V gene are SGHTA and FQGTGA. The CDR3 length is 15 residues. CDR3 sequence reads: CASSHGTGSSYEQYF. The CDR3, as DNA: TGTGCCAGCAGCCACGGGACTGGGAGCTCCTACGAGCAGTACTTC.

This chain joins TRBV19 and TRBJ1-1, with 11 bases fitting TRBD1. Trimming at V came to 3 bases and at J to 4 bases, leaving 1 base not matched to a gene. The length of the CDR3 is 14 residues. Germline V lookup: CDR1 LNHDA, CDR2 SQIVND (reference sequence). CDR3 sequence reads: CASSIGTGGTEAFF. The DNA of the CDR3 is TGTGCCAGTAGTATTGGGACAGGGGGCACTGAAGCTTTCTTT.

The genes are TRBV29-1 and TRBJ2-7; D is unresolved. Germline CDR1 SQVTM, CDR2 ANQGSEA. V lost 6 bases and J lost 6, with 15 bases in between. The CDR3 sequence is 12 residues long. The CDR3 DNA follows: TGCAGCGTCGTCCGACCCTCAAGCGAGCAGTACTTC. Residues: CSVVRPSSEQYF.

This sequence joins TRBV20-1 and TRBJ1-1; TRBD1 might be the D (5 bases). CDR1 is DFQATT and CDR2 is SNEGSKA in the germline V gene (reference sequence). The V end lost 3 bases, the J end lost 2 bases, and 10 bases lay between the germline ends. This CDR3 is built from 13 residues. In DNA form, the CDR3 reads TGCAGTGCTAGTTGGGGGAGTAACACTGAAGCTTTCTTT. This translates into CSASWGSNTEAFF.

The chain carries TRBV4-3 and TRBJ2-5; the D is unclear. The germline V and J ends were trimmed by 0 bases and 5 bases, with 7 bases remaining between them. The germline CDR1 and CDR2 sequences are LGHNA and YSLEER. The CDR3 runs to 13 residues. As DNA, the CDR3 is TGCGCCAGCAGCCAAGATCCTGCGGAGACCCAGTACTTC. Amino acid sequence: CASSQDPAETQYF.

The rearrangement uses TRBV24-1 and TRBJ2-5; 11 bases agree with TRBD1. This CDR3 comprises 15 residues. CDR1 KGHDR and CDR2 SFDVKD come from the germline V gene. Trimming cost V 3 bases and J 4 bases; bases outside gene matches: 3. The CDR3 reads CATSDPGTGGETQYF. CDR3 DNA: TGTGCCACCAGTGATCCTGGGACAGGGGGAGAGACCCAGTACTTC.

CDR3: CASSTGQYNSPLHF. CDR3 nucleotide sequence: TGTGCCAGCAGCACAGGACAGTATAATTCACCCCTCCACTTT. The chain recombines TRBV7-3 with TRBJ1-6, with D tentatively TRBD1 (6 bases). V was shortened by 5 bases and J by 4 bases, with 9 bases between the two germline ends. The CDR3 totals 14 residues. Germline assignment: CDR1 SGHTA and CDR2 FQGTGA.

The chain recombines TRBV7-9 with TRBJ2-4; 9 bases line up with TRBD1. J gave up 12 bases and V 4 bases, and 7 bases lay outside the gene matches. CDR1 and CDR2 from the germline V gene are SEHNR and FQNEAQ (reference sequence). CDR3 length: 13 residues. The CDR3 here is CASSSGTGSNQYF. The CDR3 DNA sequence: TGTGCCAGCAGCTCTGGGACAGGGAGTAATCAGTACTTC.

The J gene is TRBJ1-2, the V gene TRBV6-1, with D unclear. In germline, CDR1 is MNHNS, CDR2 SASEGT. V was cut by 2 bases and J by 0 bases, with 13 bases left in between. The CDR3 runs to 16 residues. For the CDR3, the DNA is TGTGCCAGCAGTGAAAGGTGGATCGATCCTAACTATGGCTACACCTTC. This gives the protein CASSERWIDPNYGYTF.

V is TRBV4-1 and J is TRBJ2-5; D gene ambiguous. The ends were cut back, 2 bases at V and 0 bases at J, with 16 bases in the middle. Per germline, CDR1 MGHRA and CDR2 YSYEKL. The CDR3 covers 17 residues. The CDR3 is CASSQKPQALYQETQYF. The CDR3 DNA follows: TGCGCCAGCAGCCAAAAACCGCAGGCGTTGTACCAAGAGACCCAGTACTTC.

This clone has just a few counts. The CDR3 nucleotides read TGTGCCAGCAGCTTAAGGGGAGACAGCTACGGCTCTGGGGCCAACGTCCTGACTTTC. Protein: CASSLRGDSYGSGANVLTF. The chain employs TRBV7-3 and TRBJ2-6; D tentatively fits TRBD1 or TRBD2 (5 bases each). The CDR3 has 19 amino acids. Germline V lookup: CDR1 SGHTA, CDR2 FQGTGA. V lost 1 base and J 0 bases, leaving 16 bases between the germline ends.

The J gene is TRBJ2-1, the V gene TRBV14; 14 bases fit TRBD2. CDR3 length: 20 amino acids. Germline-derived CDR1 and CDR2 are SGHDN and FVKESK. V was clipped by 0 bases and J by 0 bases; unmatched bases: 7. CDR3 DNA sequence: TGTGCCAGCAGCCAAGAAATCGGACTAGCGGGGGGCCGCTCCTACAATGAGCAGTTCTTC. Protein: CASSQEIGLAGGRSYNEQFF.

This clone was recorded once. The gene calls are TRBV30 and TRBJ2-7; maybe TRBD1 (6 bases). With 0 bases removed from V and 2 bases from J, the gap between germline ends came to 14 bases. This CDR3 spans 15 amino acids. Germline V gene sequence: CDR1 GTSNPN, CDR2 SVGIG (reference sequence). For the CDR3, the DNA is TGTGCCTGGAGTGTAGGGAGAGGGGGTCCCTACGAGCAGTACTTC. It translates to CAWSVGRGGPYEQYF.